This T cell receptor (beta chain) was retrieved from a study of blood T cell repertoires in COVID-19. Trimming took 0 bases from V and 5 from J, leaving 9 bases between them. The germline V gene has CDR1 SGHRS and CDR2 YFSETQ. The CDR3 has 14 residues. Profiling relied on immunoSEQ multiplex PCR, and the TCRdb table lists in-frame clones only, not all of them. The repertoire holds some 57,000 clones, with around nine tenths as singletons. The sample comprised peripheral blood. This TCR was recovered from a human donor in a cohort sampled during active COVID-19. The rearrangement joins TRBV5-1 to TRBJ1-5; D uncertain. The CDR3 sequence: CASSLGGYDQPQHF. The CDR3, as DNA: TGCGCCAGCAGCTTGGGAGGGTATGATCAGCCCCAGCATTTT.